This T cell receptor (beta chain) was sequenced for a study of T cell repertoires in cytomegalovirus infection. TCRdb used MiXCR to reprocess the reads, holding one entry per CDR3 protein. In the table there are some 150,000 distinct CDR3 sequences, about 6.1% of which are singletons. The sequencing sample was made of PBMCs. The source is a human donor in good health (CMV status not recorded). Some clones in this sample may be carry-over from other donors' samples.

The CDR3 DNA reads TGTGCCAGCAGCCCGCGGAACCAAGATACGCAGTATTTT. This encodes CASSPRNQDTQYF. The V call is TRBV27, the J call TRBJ2-3, with D unclear. V was pared by 6 bases and J by 5 bases, with 12 bases between. Per the germline V gene, CDR1 is MNHEY and CDR2 is SMNVEV (reference sequence). This CDR3 comprises 13 residues.